The following is a T cell receptor beta chain sequence with its context. cDNA came from roughly 0.53 to 1 ug RNA primed by random hexamers. In TCRdb, the immunoSEQ multiplex PCR reads were re-called with MiXCR into one record per CDR3 protein. The data contain about 120,000 distinct CDR3 sequences, just under 95% of them seen just once; the ten biggest clones take up about 0.28%. The V gene's germline CDR1 is SGHTA and CDR2 FQGNSA. Trimming removed 8 bases at V and 2 bases at J, with 17 bases between. This CDR3 is built from 15 residues. This entry is derived from a study of CD8 T cells in Susac syndrome. At the level of the study: Eight or nine of the sequenced Susac syndrome patients were in remission, and five or six had active disease. Patients with Susac syndrome were therapy-naive, taking corticosteroids, with some also receiving intravenous immunoglobulin, or taking intravenous immunoglobulin alone at the time their blood was drawn.

The sample taken for sequencing was CD8+ T cells from PBMCs. This sequence was found in a human donor with Susac syndrome. The J gene is TRBJ2-3, the V gene TRBV7-2, with D possibly being TRBD2 (5 bases). CDR3 nucleotide sequence: TGTGCCAGCCCCGTGGAGCTAGCAGCCACAGATACGCAGTATTTT. The encoded protein is CASPVELAATDTQYF. Looking up the rest from reference TRBV7-2 and TRBJ2-3 gives the full variable domain: GAGVSQSPSNKVTEKGKDVELRCDPISGHTALYWYRQSLGQGLEFLIYFQGNSAPDKSGLPSDRFSAERTGGSVSTLTIQRTQQEDSAVYLCASPVELAATDTQYFGPGTRLTVL.